The 18 T cell receptor beta chains given below trace back to one sample, sequenced in a study of PD-1 blockade in classical Hodgkin lymphoma. Produced via immunoSEQ multiplex PCR; TCRdb's table is partial and in-frame only. The data show around 20,000 clones, roughly 80% seen once. No patient escaped relapse after autologous stem cell transplantation, and brentuximab vedotin exposure varied. The sample here was peripheral blood mononuclear cells (PBMCs), taken before the second cycle of nivolumab. Receptors were obtained from a human donor with classical Hodgkin lymphoma.

V is TRBV5-1 and J is TRBJ1-6; a weak D match, TRBD1 (5 bases). The CDR3 totals 15 residues. CDR1 SGHRS and CDR2 YFSETQ come from the germline V gene. V lost 5 bases, J lost 6 bases, and 15 bases lay in between. The CDR3 protein is CASRGTGPLNSPLHF. The CDR3 region has the DNA TGCGCCAGCAGGGGAACAGGACCTCTTAATTCACCCCTCCACTTT.

This chain connects TRBV7-2 to TRBJ1-1; weak D call: TRBD1 (5 bases). V was clipped by 2 bases and J by 7 bases, with 8 bases between them. The length of the CDR3 is 12 residues. CDR1 is SGHTA and CDR2 is FQGNSA in the germline V gene. The CDR3 loop reads CASSLSQGEAFF. The CDR3 coding sequence is TGTGCCAGCAGCTTAAGCCAGGGTGAAGCTTTCTTT.

V and J are TRBV25-1 and TRBJ1-2; a weak D match, TRBD1 (6 bases). V was shortened by 3 bases and J by 6 bases, with 11 bases between the two germline ends. Germline loops: CDR1 MGHDK, CDR2 SYGVNS. CDR3 length equals 13 residues. DNA for the CDR3: TGTGCCAGCAGTGACTCCAGGGGAAATGGCTACACCTTC. It specifies CASSDSRGNGYTF.

V and J are TRBV6-5 and TRBJ2-7, with no clear D. Germline-derived CDR1 and CDR2 are MNHEY and SVGAGI. Deletions cut 0 bases from V and 0 bases from J, with 6 bases between. The CDR3 runs 14 residues. The CDR3 here is CASSYSALSYEQYF. The CDR3 DNA reads TGTGCCAGCAGTTACTCGGCACTCTCCTACGAGCAGTACTTC.

This clone was recorded only once. The V gene is TRBV4-3, the J gene TRBJ2-6; 7 nucleotides match TRBD2. The CDR3 is 19 amino acids. CDR1 is LGHNA, CDR2 YSLEER, per germline. With V trimmed by 0 bases and J by 4 bases, 12 bases remained unmatched. CDR3 amino acids: CASSQDPLIGGVGANVLTF. The CDR3 DNA sequence: TGCGCCAGCAGCCAAGATCCCCTCATTGGGGGGGTCGGGGCCAACGTCCTGACTTTC.

This clone was detected only once. Other DNA sequences in the sample encode the same CDR3. The genes are TRBV6-6 and TRBJ1-1; maybe TRBD1 (6 bases). The CDR3 loop spans 15 amino acids. Trimming took 5 bases from V and 0 from J, leaving 13 bases between them. Germline V gives CDR1 MNHNY, CDR2 SVGAGI (reference sequence). Here the CDR3 reads CASSPKTGLNTEAFF. CDR3 nucleotides: TGTGCCAGCAGTCCTAAGACAGGATTGAACACTGAAGCTTTCTTT.

The chain uses TRBV5-6 and TRBJ1-5; D might be TRBD1 (5 bases). Trimming pared 0 bases from V and 5 bases from J, leaving 15 bases between. The CDR3 has 16 amino acids. CDR1 is SGHDT and CDR2 is YYEEEE in the germline V gene. CDR3 protein: CASSLGLGARDQPQHF. CDR3 coding DNA: TGTGCCAGCAGCTTGGGTTTAGGGGCGCGGGATCAGCCCCAGCATTTT.

The rearrangement uses TRBV27 and TRBJ1-2, with 11 bases fitting TRBD1. J gave up 8 bases and V 2 bases, and 7 bases lay outside the gene matches. The CDR3 is 15 amino acids. Germline assignment: CDR1 MNHEY and CDR2 SMNVEV (reference sequence). The CDR3 DNA sequence: TGTGCCAGCAGTTTAGGGACAGGGGGAACTAGGGGCTACACCTTC. It yields the protein CASSLGTGGTRGYTF.

V is TRBV4-3 and J is TRBJ1-6, with 8 positions matching TRBD1. The germline CDR1 and CDR2 sequences are LGHNA and YSLEER. There are 15 residues in the CDR3. V shed 1 base, J shed 7 bases, and the junction held 3 bases outside the gene matches. CDR3 amino acids: CASSQAGQVNSPLHF. In nucleotides, the CDR3 is TGCGCCAGCAGCCAAGCGGGACAGGTGAATTCACCCCTCCACTTT.

The CDR3 DNA follows: TGTGCCAGCAGCAAGGATCGGACCTCCTACGAGCAGTACTTC. The encoded protein is CASSKDRTSYEQYF. The chain joins TRBV7-2 to TRBJ2-7; D unresolved. The V and J ends lost 5 bases and 0 bases respectively, with 11 bases between them. This CDR3 contains 14 residues. Germline loops: CDR1 SGHTA, CDR2 FQGNSA. Using reference TRBV7-2 and TRBJ2-7 for the parts outside the CDR3, the full variable domain is GAGVSQSPSNKVTEKGKDVELRCDPISGHTALYWYRQSLGQGLEFLIYFQGNSAPDKSGLPSDRFSAERTGGSVSTLTIQRTQQEDSAVYLCASSKDRTSYEQYFGPGTRLTVT.

The chain employs TRBV10-3 and TRBJ1-3; D is perhaps TRBD1 (6 bases). The ends were cut back, 6 bases at V and 2 bases at J, with 11 bases in the middle. This CDR3 comprises 14 residues. Germline V gene lookup returns CDR1 ENHRY and CDR2 SYGVKD. In nucleotides, the CDR3 is TGTGCCATCAGGGTACAGGGCACTGGAAACACCATATATTTT. As protein: CAIRVQGTGNTIYF.

The V and J genes are TRBV29-1 and TRBJ2-3, with 7 bases fitting TRBD1. Germline V gene data show CDR1 as SQVTM and CDR2 as ANQGSEA. V gave up 4 bases and J gave up 4 bases; unmatched junction bases: 8. CDR3 length: 14 amino acids. The CDR3 here is CSVGGGPRADTQYF. The CDR3 DNA reads TGCAGCGTTGGAGGGGGCCCTCGGGCAGATACGCAGTATTTT.

The gene calls are TRBV6-4 and TRBJ2-1, with 7 bases that match TRBD2. The CDR3 totals 13 residues. Germline V lookup: CDR1 MRHNA, CDR2 SNTAGT. V lost 4 bases and J lost 6; bases outside the gene matches: 3. The CDR3 spells CASSAGTTNEQFF. CDR3 sequence (DNA): TGTGCCAGCAGTGCCGGGACTACCAATGAGCAGTTCTTC.

This clone showed up just once. This chain uses TRBV19 with TRBJ2-2; D is undetermined. This CDR3 comprises 13 residues. Trimming shortened V by 0 bases and J by 6 bases, and 5 bases separated the two germline ends. The germline CDR1 and CDR2 sequences are LNHDA and SQIVND (reference sequence). The chain's CDR3 is CASSIDRAGELFF. The CDR3 DNA reads TGTGCCAGTAGTATAGACCGTGCCGGGGAGCTGTTTTTT. Full variable domain (outside the CDR3, taken from reference TRBV19 and TRBJ2-2): DGGITQSPKYLFRKEGQNVTLSCEQNLNHDAMYWYRQDPGQGLRLIYYSQIVNDFQKGDIAEGYSVSREKKESFPLTVTSAQKNPTAFYLCASSIDRAGELFFGEGSRLTVL.

The chain couples TRBV6-1 to TRBJ2-1, with TRBD2 matching 12 bases. The CDR3 spans 19 residues. In germline, CDR1 is MNHNS, CDR2 SASEGT. Unmatched junction bases numbered 10, after V lost 4 bases and J lost 0 bases. The CDR3 sequence: CASSGQGSTSGSSYNEQFF. As DNA, the CDR3 is TGTGCCAGCAGTGGACAGGGGTCGACTAGCGGGAGCTCCTACAATGAGCAGTTCTTC.

This chain joins TRBV4-1 and TRBJ1-1; D perhaps matches TRBD1 (5 bases). Germline values: CDR1 MGHRA, CDR2 YSYEKL. Trimming cost V 6 bases and J 1 base, with 12 bases left between them. The CDR3 contains 14 residues. CDR3: CASRGVLRNTEAFF. The DNA of the CDR3 is TGCGCCAGCAGGGGGGTCCTCCGGAACACTGAAGCTTTCTTT.

Written as DNA, the CDR3 is TGTGCCACCCGCGCCACTAGCGGGAGTGGGAGGGAGCAGTTCTTC. It yields the protein CATRATSGSGREQFF. The V gene is TRBV15, the J gene TRBJ2-1; 11 bases fit TRBD2. Germline V gene sequence: CDR1 LNHNV, CDR2 YYDKDF (reference sequence). The junction had 13 bases not matched to a gene; V was cut back by 8 bases and J by 10 bases. The CDR3 totals 15 residues.

This clone occurred a few times. The chain recombines TRBV27 with TRBJ1-5; 7 nucleotides agree with TRBD1. The CDR3 has 15 amino acids. V shed 6 bases, J shed 6 bases, and the junction held 11 bases outside the gene matches. From germline, CDR1 is MNHEY and CDR2 SMNVEV (reference sequence). This CDR3 reads CASSRGQREGQPQHF. CDR3 in DNA: TGTGCCAGCAGCCGGGGACAGCGTGAGGGTCAGCCCCAGCATTTT.